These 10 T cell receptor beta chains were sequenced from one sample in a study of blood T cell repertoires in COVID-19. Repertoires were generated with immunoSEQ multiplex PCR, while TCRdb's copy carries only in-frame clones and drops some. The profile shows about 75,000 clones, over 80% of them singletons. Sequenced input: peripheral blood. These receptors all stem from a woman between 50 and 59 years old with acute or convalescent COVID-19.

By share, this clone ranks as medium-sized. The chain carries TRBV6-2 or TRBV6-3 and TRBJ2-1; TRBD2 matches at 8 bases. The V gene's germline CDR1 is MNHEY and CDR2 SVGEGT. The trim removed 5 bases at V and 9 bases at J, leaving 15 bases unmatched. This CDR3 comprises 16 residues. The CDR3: CASSPGLAAVLSEQFF. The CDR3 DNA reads TGTGCCAGCAGTCCCGGACTAGCAGCCGTTTTGAGTGAGCAGTTCTTC.

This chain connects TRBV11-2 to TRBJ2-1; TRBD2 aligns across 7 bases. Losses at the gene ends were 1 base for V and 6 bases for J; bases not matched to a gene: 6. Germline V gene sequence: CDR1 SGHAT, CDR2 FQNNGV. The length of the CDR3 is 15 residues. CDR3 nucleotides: TGTGCCAGCAGCTTAGCGGGAGGATCGGGCAATGAGCAGTTCTTC. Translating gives CASSLAGGSGNEQFF.

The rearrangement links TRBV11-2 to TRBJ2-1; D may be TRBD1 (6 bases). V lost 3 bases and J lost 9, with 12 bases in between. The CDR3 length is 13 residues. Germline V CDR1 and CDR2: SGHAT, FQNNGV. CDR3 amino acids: CASSLGAISEQFF. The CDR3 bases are TGTGCCAGCAGCTTGGGGGCGATCAGTGAGCAGTTCTTC.

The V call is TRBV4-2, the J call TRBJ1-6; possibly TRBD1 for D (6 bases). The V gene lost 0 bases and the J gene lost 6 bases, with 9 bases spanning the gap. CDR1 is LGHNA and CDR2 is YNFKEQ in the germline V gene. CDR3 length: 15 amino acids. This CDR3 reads CASSQEDRINSPLHF. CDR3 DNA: TGTGCCAGCAGCCAAGAAGACAGGATTAATTCACCCCTCCACTTT.

Written as DNA, the CDR3 is TGCGCCAGCAGCCAAGAGTTCCGAGGGTTGTACGAGCAGTACTTC. This codes for CASSQEFRGLYEQYF. The J gene is TRBJ2-7, the V gene TRBV4-1; the D gene is possibly TRBD2 (5 bases). The CDR3 extends over 15 amino acids. V was cut by 0 bases and J by 4 bases, with 13 bases left in between. Germline values: CDR1 MGHRA, CDR2 YSYEKL.

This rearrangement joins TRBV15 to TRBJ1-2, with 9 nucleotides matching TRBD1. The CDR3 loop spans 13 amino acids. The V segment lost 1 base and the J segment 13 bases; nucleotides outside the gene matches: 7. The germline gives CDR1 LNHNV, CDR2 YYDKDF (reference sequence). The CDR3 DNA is TGTGCCACCAGCAGAGGGGATACAGGGGGCGTCACCTTC. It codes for CATSRGDTGGVTF.

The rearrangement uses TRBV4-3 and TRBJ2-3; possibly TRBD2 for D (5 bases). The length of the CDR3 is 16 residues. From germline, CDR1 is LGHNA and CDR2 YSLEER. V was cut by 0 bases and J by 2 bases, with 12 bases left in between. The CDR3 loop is CASSQDASGPTDTQYF. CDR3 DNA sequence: TGCGCCAGCAGCCAAGATGCGAGCGGACCCACAGATACGCAGTATTTT.

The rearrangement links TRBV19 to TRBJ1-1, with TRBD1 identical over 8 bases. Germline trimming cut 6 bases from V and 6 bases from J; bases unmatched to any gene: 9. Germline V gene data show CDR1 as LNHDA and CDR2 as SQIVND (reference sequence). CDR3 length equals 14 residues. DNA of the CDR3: TGTGCCAGTAGCCACAGGGGGGAAAGCTCTGAAGCTTTCTTT. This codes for CASSHRGESSEAFF.

DNA of the CDR3: TGTGCCAGCAGACTACAGGGTTCAACTAATGAAAAACTGTTTTTT. It encodes CASRLQGSTNEKLFF. The J gene is TRBJ1-4, the V gene TRBV7-2; weak D call: TRBD1 (6 bases). In germline, CDR1 is SGHTA, CDR2 FQGNSA. The CDR3 is 15 residues long. Trimming removed 6 bases from V and 0 bases from J, with 11 bases in between.

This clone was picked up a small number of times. As DNA, the CDR3 is TGTGCCAGCAGCCTCCCTCCGGTGATGAACACTGAAGCTTTCTTT. This translates into CASSLPPVMNTEAFF. The chain carries TRBV5-6 and TRBJ1-1; D is uncertain. Germline V gene sequence: CDR1 SGHDT, CDR2 YYEEEE. V was trimmed by 4 bases and J by 0 bases, leaving 13 bases between them. The CDR3 spans 15 residues.